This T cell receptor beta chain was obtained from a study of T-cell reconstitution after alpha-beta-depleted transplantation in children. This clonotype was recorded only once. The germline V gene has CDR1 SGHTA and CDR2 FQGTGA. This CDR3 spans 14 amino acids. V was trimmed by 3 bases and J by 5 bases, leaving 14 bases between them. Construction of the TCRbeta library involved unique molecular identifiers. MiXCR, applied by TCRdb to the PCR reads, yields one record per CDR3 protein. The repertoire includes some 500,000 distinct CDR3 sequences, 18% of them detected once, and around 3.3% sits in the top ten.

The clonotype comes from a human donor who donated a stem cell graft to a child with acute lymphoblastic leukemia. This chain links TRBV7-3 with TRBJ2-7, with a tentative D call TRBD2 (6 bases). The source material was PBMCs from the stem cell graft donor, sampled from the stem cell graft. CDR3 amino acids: CASSFGAGRDEQYF. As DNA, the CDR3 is TGTGCCAGCAGCTTTGGGGCGGGAAGGGACGAGCAGTACTTC.